Detailed here is one T cell receptor beta chain. The target antigen is unknown. All included Susac syndrome patients satisfied recently defined diagnostic criteria for definite or probable disease. The sample belongs to a study of CD8 T cells in Susac syndrome. Study-level information: Over 5 sequenced Susac syndrome patients had clinically active disease, while 8 or 9 were in remission.

Study-level findings and limits: The CD4+ T cell repertoires from Susac syndrome exhibited no clonal expansion.

Reverse transcription of roughly 0.5 to 1 ug RNA was carried out with random hexamers. An immunoSEQ multiplex PCR generated amplified TCR beta CDR3 products spanning 54 Vbeta and 13 Jbeta. TCRdb re-analysed the immunoSEQ multiplex PCR reads in MiXCR, keeping a single row per CDR3 protein. The sample shows some 150,000 distinct CDR3 sequences, around 95% of them seen only once. Trimming took 7 bases from V and 7 from J; bases not matched to a gene: 12. This CDR3 has 14 amino acids. Per germline, CDR1 MNHEY and CDR2 SVGAGI. The sequence came from a human donor with Susac syndrome. Material: CD4+ T cells from PBMCs. The chain joins TRBV6-5 to TRBJ2-7, with 8 bases identical to TRBD1. The chain's CDR3 is CASTSLIQGGEQYF. The CDR3 nucleotides are TGTGCCAGCACCTCGTTGATACAGGGGGGAGAGCAGTACTTC.